These 8 T cell receptor beta chains came from one sample sequenced in a study of shared clonotypes between healthy human individuals. Sequencing was performed with immunoSEQ multiplex PCR; in TCRdb, only in-frame clones are kept and a portion is missing. The sample lists 1.5 million to 2.5 million clones, about 95% occurring once. Positively selected for CCR7, the CD45RO-negative cells used as naive CD8 cells excluded terminally differentiated effector memory CD45RA+ cells. The sequencing input was naive CD8+ T cells sorted from blood. The receptors originated from a man younger than 30 in good health.

The chain carries TRBV4-3 and TRBJ1-6; TRBD1 might be the D (6 bases). The ends were cut back, 1 base at V and 6 bases at J, with 16 bases in the middle. CDR1 is LGHNA and CDR2 is YSLEER in the germline V gene. This CDR3 spans 17 amino acids. CDR3 in amino acids: CASSQGRTGQINSPLHF. The CDR3 DNA sequence: TGCGCCAGCAGCCAAGGACGGACGGGACAAATTAATTCACCCCTCCACTTT.

The chain recombines TRBV2 with TRBJ2-5; D perhaps matches TRBD2 (6 bases). The CDR3 runs 14 residues. V dropped 2 bases and J dropped 2 bases, with 9 bases sitting between them. Germline V gene lookup returns CDR1 SNHLY and CDR2 FYNNEI. The CDR3 here is CASSETGGQETQYF. The CDR3 nucleotides are TGTGCCAGCAGTGAAACCGGGGGACAAGAGACCCAGTACTTC.

This chain connects TRBV19 to TRBJ2-1, with 7 positions matching TRBD2. From germline, CDR1 is LNHDA and CDR2 SQIVND (reference sequence). This CDR3 has 15 residues. The CDR3, as DNA: TGTGCTACTCAAGCGGCTAGCGGAGATTACAATGAGCAGTTCTTC. As protein: CATQAASGDYNEQFF. Full variable domain (outside the CDR3, taken from reference TRBV19 and TRBJ2-1): DGGITQSPKYLFRKEGQNVTLSCEQNLNHDAMYWYRQDPGQGLRLIYYSQIVNDFQKGDIAEGYSVSREKKESFPLTVTSAQKNPTAFYLCATQAASGDYNEQFFGPGTRLTVL.

J is TRBJ1-1 and V is TRBV29-1; 7 nucleotides agree with TRBD1. This CDR3 is 13 amino acids long. CDR1 is SQVTM and CDR2 is ANQGSEA in the germline V gene. With V trimmed by 6 bases and J by 6 bases, 10 bases remained unmatched. As DNA, the CDR3 is TGCAGCGTGATATCAGGGGGTATGGCTGAAGCTTTCTTT. It codes for CSVISGGMAEAFF.

CDR3 sequence: CASSLSAGADSGNTIYF. CDR3 bases: TGTGCCAGCAGCTTATCAGCAGGGGCTGATTCTGGAAACACCATATATTTT. The chain has TRBV7-6 and TRBJ1-3; possibly TRBD1 for D (6 bases). CDR3 length equals 17 residues. Germline V lookup: CDR1 SGHVS, CDR2 FNYEAQ. V dropped 2 bases and J dropped 1 base, with 15 bases sitting between them.

J is TRBJ1-4 and V is TRBV7-9; the D is unclear. This CDR3 has 15 amino acids. Germline V lookup: CDR1 SEHNR, CDR2 FQNEAQ (reference sequence). Trimming removed 4 bases at V and 8 bases at J, with 17 bases between. CDR3 coding DNA: TGTGCCAGCAGCTCGGCGGGAGGGCTGAGGGAAAAACTGTTTTTT. It translates to CASSSAGGLREKLFF. The entire variable domain, with the rest obtained from reference TRBV7-9 and TRBJ1-4, is as follows: DTGVSQNPRHKITKRGQNVTFRCDPISEHNRLYWYRQTLGQGPEFLTYFQNEAQLEKSRLLSDRFSAERPKGSFSTLEIQRTEQGDSAMYLCASSSAGGLREKLFFGSGTQLSVL.

V usage is TRBV11-2 and J usage is TRBJ2-3; TRBD1 aligns across 8 bases. Germline-derived CDR1 and CDR2 are SGHAT and FQNNGV. V shed 0 bases, J shed 1 base, and the junction held 3 bases outside the gene matches. This CDR3 is built from 16 residues. The CDR3 protein is CASSLEVGQGTDTQYF. DNA for the CDR3: TGTGCCAGCAGCTTAGAGGTGGGACAGGGCACAGATACGCAGTATTTT.

The chain uses TRBV5-6 and TRBJ1-2; TRBD1 agrees at 10 bases. From germline, CDR1 is SGHDT and CDR2 YYEEEE. Trimming at V came to 0 bases and at J to 8 bases, leaving 4 bases not matched to a gene. The CDR3 spans 14 residues. CDR3: CASSLGDRGDGYTF. CDR3 DNA sequence: TGTGCCAGCAGCTTGGGGGACAGGGGCGACGGCTACACCTTC. The variable domain in full, completed from reference TRBV5-6 and TRBJ1-2, reads DAGVTQSPTHLIKTRGQQVTLRCSPKSGHDTVSWYQQALGQGPQFIFQYYEEEERQRGNFPDRFSGHQFPNYSSELNVNALLLGDSALYLCASSLGDRGDGYTFGSGTRLTVV.